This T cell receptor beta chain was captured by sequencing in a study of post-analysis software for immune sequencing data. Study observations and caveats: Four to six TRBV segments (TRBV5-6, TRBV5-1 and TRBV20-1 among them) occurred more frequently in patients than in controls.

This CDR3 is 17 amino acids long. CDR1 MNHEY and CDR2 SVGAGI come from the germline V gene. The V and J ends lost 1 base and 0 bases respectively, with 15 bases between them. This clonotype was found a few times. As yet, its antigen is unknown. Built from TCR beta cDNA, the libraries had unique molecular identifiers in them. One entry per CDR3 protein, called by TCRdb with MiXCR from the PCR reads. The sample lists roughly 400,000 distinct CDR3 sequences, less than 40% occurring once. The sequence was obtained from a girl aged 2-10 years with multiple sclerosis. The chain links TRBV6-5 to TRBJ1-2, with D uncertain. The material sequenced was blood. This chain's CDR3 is CASSYWARRPSNYGYTF. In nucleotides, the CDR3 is TGTGCCAGCAGTTACTGGGCCAGGCGGCCCTCTAACTATGGCTACACCTTC.